The next 18 T cell receptor beta chains were all read from a single sample in a study of Tregs in tolerant kidney transplant recipients (dated by TCRdb to between 2019 and 2020). Receptor amplification or capture employed the immunoSEQ multiplex PCR assay. The table comes from immuneACCESS by way of TCRdb, which keeps in-frame sequences with V and J called. Part of the clones is missing from these tables; in studies checked, under half for an unresolved V gene and the rest for unknown reasons. Per the sample table, the count is 15,000 or so clones. The leading ten clones occupy 25% to 30% of the sample. The time point label, as the study defines it: 6 months after combined kidney and bone marrow transplant. The transplants used related donors with nonmyeloablative bone marrow transplantation, and mixed chimerism in the human trials was transient. The material was CD8+ T cells from blood (PBMCs), obtained 6 months after the transplant. These receptors originate from a human patient who received a combined kidney and bone marrow transplant. Some T cells may have been brought in with the graft after a transplant.

As concerns this clone: The read halts 3 residues ahead of the CDR3 end, with the missing end drawn from the germline J gene. The chain recombines TRBV7-7 with TRBJ1-2, with 8 bases fitting TRBD1. The CDR3 has 13 amino acids. Per germline, CDR1 SSHAT and CDR2 FNYEAQ (reference sequence). The CDR3 is CASSHRQGNDYTF. The sequenced CDR3 bases are TGTGCCAGCAGCCATCGACAGGGGAACGAC.

Regarding this clone: The missing CDR3 end, 3 residues past where the read stops, is filled in from the germline J gene. The chain joins TRBV20-1 to TRBJ1-2, with D unclear. The germline V gene has CDR1 DFQATT and CDR2 SNEGSKA (reference sequence). The CDR3 covers 12 residues. The sequenced CDR3 bases are TGCAGTGATACTTTGTCAACGAAAGGC. Its protein product is CSDTLSTKG. The full CDR3 sequence reads CSDTLSTKGYTF.

Note on this clone: The read ends 3 residues early relative to the CDR3; the germline J gene fills the gap. This sequence joins TRBV19 and TRBJ2-1, with D possibly matching TRBD2 (6 bases). From germline, CDR1 is LNHDA and CDR2 SQIVND (reference sequence). Trimming cost V 7 bases and J 7 bases, with 14 bases left between them. The CDR3 covers 13 residues. The CDR3 bases that were read are TGTGCCAGTAACATAGGAGGGTTTAATGAG. This sequence encodes CASNIGGFNE. In full, the CDR3 is CASNIGGFNEQFF.

Details on this clone: The read gets to within 3 residues of the CDR3 end, and the germline J gene fills in the rest. The chain recombines TRBV29-1 with TRBJ2-2, with 7 nucleotides matching TRBD1. The J segment lost 0 bases and the V segment lost 0 bases, leaving 10 bases of the junction unmatched. The CDR3 contains 18 residues. Germline lookup yields CDR1 SQVTM and CDR2 ANQGSEA. CDR3 amino acids: CSVEDPDRGQANTGELFF. The DNA read from the CDR3 is TGCAGCGTTGAAGATCCTGATCGAGGACAGGCGAACACCGGGGAG.

As to this clone: From the germline J gene comes the end of the CDR3, since the read stops 3 residues before it. This chain links TRBV19 with TRBJ2-4; tentative D call: TRBD1 (6 bases). CDR1 is LNHDA, CDR2 SQIVND, per germline (reference sequence). This CDR3 is built from 14 residues. Partial CDR3 DNA: TGTGCCAGTAGTACATGGACAGCTAACTATGGT. It translates to CASSTWTANYG. The whole CDR3 sequence is CASSTWTANYGQYF.

In the case of this clone: The read ends 3 residues shy of where the CDR3 ends; the end is completed using the germline J gene. The chain uses TRBV7-2 and TRBJ1-2; D is uncertain. The CDR3 has 13 residues. CDR1 is SGHTA, CDR2 FQGNSA, per germline. This chain's CDR3 is CASSLGASYDYTF. CDR3 bases read: TGTGCCAGCAGCTTAGGGGCCTCCTACGAC.

On this clone itself: The observed sequence ends 3 residues before the CDR3 terminus, with the missing tail filled in from the germline J gene. V usage is TRBV5-1 and J usage is TRBJ2-3; 15 bases fit TRBD2. Per germline, CDR1 SGHRS and CDR2 YFSETQ. This CDR3 is built from 18 residues. The sequenced CDR3 bases are TGCGCCAGCAGCTTGTTGGGACTAGCGGGGGGCACCCCCGAATCG. Residues: CASSLLGLAGGTPES. The whole CDR3 is CASSLLGLAGGTPESQYF.

About this clone: The read finishes 3 residues shy of the CDR3 end, and the germline J gene is used to complete it. The genes are TRBV19 and TRBJ2-1; 11 positions match TRBD2. The CDR3 length is 18 residues. Germline-derived CDR1 and CDR2 are LNHDA and SQIVND (reference sequence). Trimming at V came to 1 base and at J to 2 bases, leaving 7 bases not matched to a gene. The DNA read from the CDR3 is TGTGCCAGTAGTATAGTCCTACTAGCGGGGGCCCCCTACAATGAG. This gives the protein CASSIVLLAGAPYNE. The full CDR3 reads CASSIVLLAGAPYNEQFF.

As to this clone: The missing CDR3 end, 3 residues past where the read stops, is filled in from the germline J gene. The chain carries TRBV6-1 and TRBJ2-2, with a tentative D call TRBD2 (5 bases). CDR1 MNHNS and CDR2 SASEGT come from the germline V gene. The length of the CDR3 is 14 residues. V gave up 3 bases and J gave up 4 bases, with 9 bases separating them. CDR3 sequence reads: CASSDYGLTGELFF. The CDR3 bases that were read are TGTGCCAGCAGTGACTACGGACTCACCGGGGAG.

CDR3 amino acids: CASSFGTSGGPSSYEQYF. Incomplete CDR3 DNA: TGTGCCAGCAGCTTCGGGACTAGCGGGGGCCCTAGCTCCTACGAG. The chain joins TRBV13 to TRBJ2-7, with TRBD2 identical over 14 bases. The read ends 3 residues shy of where the CDR3 ends; the end is completed using the germline J gene. The CDR3 extends over 18 amino acids. J was trimmed by 0 bases and V by 3 bases; bases with no gene match: 7. Germline CDR1 PRHDT, CDR2 FYEKMQ (reference sequence). Full variable domain (rest looked up from reference TRBV13 and TRBJ2-7): AAGVIQSPRHLIKEKRETATLKCYPIPRHDTVYWYQQGPGQDPQFLISFYEKMQSDKGSIPDRFSAQQFSDYHSELNMSSLELGDSALYFCASSFGTSGGPSSYEQYFGPGTRLTVT.

Worth noting for this clone: The CDR3 end is not reached by the read, which stops 3 residues before it; the germline J gene fills it in. The rearrangement uses TRBV18 and TRBJ2-1, with 7 positions matching TRBD2. This CDR3 is built from 16 residues. Germline CDR1 reads KGHSH; CDR2 reads LQKENI. With 2 bases clipped from V and 0 bases from J, the junction kept 4 bases outside the gene matches. The DNA read from the CDR3 is TGTGCCAGCTCACCAATGGGCGGGAGCTCCTACAATGAG. Translation: CASSPMGGSSYNE. The full CDR3 protein reads CASSPMGGSSYNEQFF.

As regards this clone: The CDR3 is cut off 3 residues early in the read; its end comes from the germline J gene. The rearrangement joins TRBV7-9 to TRBJ2-7; perhaps TRBD2 as D (5 bases). Germline values: CDR1 SEHNR, CDR2 FQNEAQ (reference sequence). V was pared by 1 base and J by 6 bases, with 7 bases between. CDR3 length: 12 amino acids. This chain's CDR3 is CASSLGGREQYF. The covered CDR3 bases are TGTGCCAGCAGCTTAGGAGGGCGCGAG.

On this clone: The read comes to an end 3 residues before the CDR3 does, leaving the germline J gene to fill in the end. The chain carries TRBV7-6 and TRBJ2-2; 9 bases are shared with TRBD1. The CDR3 spans 15 residues. CDR1 SGHVS and CDR2 FNYEAQ come from the germline V gene. CDR3 amino acids: CASSSSGTGRSRLFF. CDR3 DNA, as far as it was read: TGTGCCAGCAGCTCCTCCGGGACAGGGAGGTCGAGG.

Concerning this clone itself: The read falls 3 residues short of the CDR3 end, and the missing part is taken from the germline J gene. The V gene is TRBV6-1, the J gene TRBJ1-2; D is possibly TRBD1 (5 bases). Germline values: CDR1 MNHNS, CDR2 SASEGT. The length of the CDR3 is 16 residues. The CDR3 loop reads CASSEDWGLLAYDYTF. The covered CDR3 bases are TGTGCCAGCAGTGAAGATTGGGGACTCCTGGCCTACGAC.

Details on this clone: The read stops 3 residues short of the end of the CDR3; the missing end is completed from the germline J gene. V usage is TRBV19 and J usage is TRBJ2-1; D gene uncertain. Trimming shortened V by 5 bases and J by 2 bases, and 10 bases separated the two germline ends. Germline lookup yields CDR1 LNHDA and CDR2 SQIVND (reference sequence). CDR3 size: 14 residues. The covered CDR3 bases are TGTGCCAGTAGTCAAGCGCTAGCCTACAATGAG. This translates into CASSQALAYNE. The complete CDR3 reads CASSQALAYNEQFF.

Details on this clone: The read halts 3 residues ahead of the CDR3 end, with the missing end drawn from the germline J gene. The chain couples TRBV28 to TRBJ1-5; D possibly corresponds to TRBD1 (5 bases). The CDR3 covers 14 residues. Looked up from germline, CDR1 is MDHEN and CDR2 is SYDVKM. The V end lost 1 base, the J end lost 8 bases, and 12 bases lay between the germline ends. The CDR3 loop reads CASSLYTGLEPQHF. The covered CDR3 bases are TGTGCCAGCAGTTTATATACGGGACTGGAGCCC.

In regard to this clone: The DNA ends 3 residues before the CDR3 does, and the rest of the CDR3 is filled in from the germline J gene. The rearrangement uses TRBV2 and TRBJ2-7, with TRBD2 matching over 8 bases. Germline CDR1 is SNHLY and CDR2 is FYNNEI. The CDR3 totals 14 residues. J was trimmed by 0 bases and V by 5 bases; bases with no gene match: 3. CDR3 DNA, as far as it was read: TGTGCCAGCAGTACTAGCGGAGGCTCCTACGAG. Amino acids: CASSTSGGSYE. In full, the CDR3 reads CASSTSGGSYEQYF.

Concerning this clone: Read data end 3 residues before the CDR3 end; the end is taken from the germline J gene. The rearrangement uses TRBV7-6 and TRBJ2-7; no firm D call. Germline V gene lookup returns CDR1 SGHVS and CDR2 FNYEAQ. The V end lost 1 base, the J end lost 2 bases, and 15 bases lay between the germline ends. There are 16 residues in the CDR3. The CDR3 DNA, read in part, is TGTGCCAGCAGCTTAGTTCAAGGCGAAAGGGCCTACGAG. It yields the protein CASSLVQGERAYE. The whole CDR3 sequence is CASSLVQGERAYEQYF.